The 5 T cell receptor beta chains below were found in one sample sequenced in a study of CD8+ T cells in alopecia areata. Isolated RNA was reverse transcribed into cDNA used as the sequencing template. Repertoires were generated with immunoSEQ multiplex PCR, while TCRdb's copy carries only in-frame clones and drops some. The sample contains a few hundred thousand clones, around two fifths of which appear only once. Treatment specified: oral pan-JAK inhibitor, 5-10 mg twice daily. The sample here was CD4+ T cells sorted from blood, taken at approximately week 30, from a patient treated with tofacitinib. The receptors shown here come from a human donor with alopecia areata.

The CDR3 region has the DNA TGCGCCAGCAGGGATAACAGGGGGACGGGACAGCCCCAGCATTTT. Its protein product is CASRDNRGTGQPQHF. The chain couples TRBV4-1 to TRBJ1-5; 8 bases are a match to TRBD1. V was clipped by 6 bases and J by 7 bases; unmatched bases: 11. The CDR3 has 15 residues. Germline V gene lookup returns CDR1 MGHRA and CDR2 YSYEKL.

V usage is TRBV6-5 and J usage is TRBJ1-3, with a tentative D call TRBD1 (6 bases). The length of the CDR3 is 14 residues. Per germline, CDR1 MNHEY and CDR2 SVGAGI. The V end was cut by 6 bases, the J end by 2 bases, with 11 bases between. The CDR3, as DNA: TGTGCCAGCAGCCAGGACAGAGCTGGAAACACCATATATTTT. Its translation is CASSQDRAGNTIYF.

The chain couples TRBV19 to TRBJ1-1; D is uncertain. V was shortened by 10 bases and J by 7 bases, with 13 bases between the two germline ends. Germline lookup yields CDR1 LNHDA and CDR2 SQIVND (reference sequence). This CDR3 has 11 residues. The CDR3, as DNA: TGTGCCACCTTAGGAGGTTTTGAAGCTTTCTTT. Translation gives CATLGGFEAFF.

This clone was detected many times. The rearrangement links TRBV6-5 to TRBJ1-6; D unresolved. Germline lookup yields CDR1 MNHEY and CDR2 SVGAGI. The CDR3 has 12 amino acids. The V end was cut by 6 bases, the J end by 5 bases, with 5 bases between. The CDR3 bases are TGTGCCAGCAGCTTTAATAATTCACCCCTCCACTTT. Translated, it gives CASSFNNSPLHF.

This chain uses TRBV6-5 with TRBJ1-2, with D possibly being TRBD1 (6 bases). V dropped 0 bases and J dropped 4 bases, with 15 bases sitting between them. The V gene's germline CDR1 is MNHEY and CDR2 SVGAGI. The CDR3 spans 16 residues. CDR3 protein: CASSYSVGAVGYGYTF. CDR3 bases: TGTGCCAGCAGTTACTCGGTGGGGGCCGTAGGCTATGGCTACACCTTC.